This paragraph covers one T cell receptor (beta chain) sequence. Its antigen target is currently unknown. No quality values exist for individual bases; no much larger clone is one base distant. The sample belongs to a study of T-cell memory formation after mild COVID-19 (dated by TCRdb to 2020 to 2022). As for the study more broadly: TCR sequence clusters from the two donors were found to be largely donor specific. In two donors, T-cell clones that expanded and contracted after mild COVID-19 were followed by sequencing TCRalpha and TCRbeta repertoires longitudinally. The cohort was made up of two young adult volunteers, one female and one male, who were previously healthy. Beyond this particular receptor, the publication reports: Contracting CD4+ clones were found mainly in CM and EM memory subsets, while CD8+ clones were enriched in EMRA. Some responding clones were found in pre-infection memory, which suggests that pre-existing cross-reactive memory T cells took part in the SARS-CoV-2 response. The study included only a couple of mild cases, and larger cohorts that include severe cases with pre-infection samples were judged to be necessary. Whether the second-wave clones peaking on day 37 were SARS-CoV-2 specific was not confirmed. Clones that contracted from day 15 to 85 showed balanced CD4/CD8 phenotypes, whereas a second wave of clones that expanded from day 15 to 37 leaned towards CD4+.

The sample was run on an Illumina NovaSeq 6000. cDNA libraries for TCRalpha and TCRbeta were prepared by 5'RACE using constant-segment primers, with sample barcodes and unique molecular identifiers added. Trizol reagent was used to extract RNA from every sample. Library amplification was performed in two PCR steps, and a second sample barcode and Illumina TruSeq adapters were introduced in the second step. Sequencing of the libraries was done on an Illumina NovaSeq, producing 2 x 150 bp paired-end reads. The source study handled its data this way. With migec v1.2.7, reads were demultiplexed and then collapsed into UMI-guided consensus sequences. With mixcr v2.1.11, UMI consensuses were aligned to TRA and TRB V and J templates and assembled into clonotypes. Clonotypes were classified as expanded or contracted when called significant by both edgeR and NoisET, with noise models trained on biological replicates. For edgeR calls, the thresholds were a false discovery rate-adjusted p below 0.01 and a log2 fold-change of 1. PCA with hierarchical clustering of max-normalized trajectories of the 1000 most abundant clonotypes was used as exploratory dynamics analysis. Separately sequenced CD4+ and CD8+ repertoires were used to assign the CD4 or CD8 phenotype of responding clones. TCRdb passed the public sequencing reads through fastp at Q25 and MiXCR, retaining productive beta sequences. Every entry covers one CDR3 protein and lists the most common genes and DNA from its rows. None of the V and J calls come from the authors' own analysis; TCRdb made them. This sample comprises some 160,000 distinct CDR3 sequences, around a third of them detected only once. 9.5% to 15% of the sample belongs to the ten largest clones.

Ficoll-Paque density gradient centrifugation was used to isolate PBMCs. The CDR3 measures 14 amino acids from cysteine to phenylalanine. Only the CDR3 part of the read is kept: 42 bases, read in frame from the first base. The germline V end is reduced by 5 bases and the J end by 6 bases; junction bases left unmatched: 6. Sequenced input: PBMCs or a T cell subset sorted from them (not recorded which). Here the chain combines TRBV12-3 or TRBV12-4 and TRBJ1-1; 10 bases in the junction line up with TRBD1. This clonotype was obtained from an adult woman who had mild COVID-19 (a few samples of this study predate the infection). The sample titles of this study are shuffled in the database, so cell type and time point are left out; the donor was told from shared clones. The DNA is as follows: TGTGCCAGCAGTATGACAGGGGGCCTGGCTGAAGCTTTCTTT. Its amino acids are CASSMTGGLAEAFF.